This T cell receptor beta chain was observed in a study of T cells of healthy individuals. V lost 9 bases and J 2 bases, leaving 14 bases between the germline ends. There are 14 residues in the CDR3. Looked up from germline, CDR1 is SNHLY and CDR2 is FYNNEI. The sample holds many counts of this clonotype. In TCRdb, the 5' RACE reads were re-called with MiXCR into one record per CDR3 protein. The repertoire includes tens of thousands of distinct CDR3 sequences, roughly 17% of them detected once, and approximately 4.7% sits in the top ten. The receptor was isolated from a human donor in good health. V gene TRBV2 combines with J gene TRBJ2-4; D could derive from TRBD1 or TRBD2 (5 bases each). The CDR3 bases are TGTGCCAGTTCTACCGGGGCCCCCAAAAACATTCAGTACTTC. This translates into CASSTGAPKNIQYF.